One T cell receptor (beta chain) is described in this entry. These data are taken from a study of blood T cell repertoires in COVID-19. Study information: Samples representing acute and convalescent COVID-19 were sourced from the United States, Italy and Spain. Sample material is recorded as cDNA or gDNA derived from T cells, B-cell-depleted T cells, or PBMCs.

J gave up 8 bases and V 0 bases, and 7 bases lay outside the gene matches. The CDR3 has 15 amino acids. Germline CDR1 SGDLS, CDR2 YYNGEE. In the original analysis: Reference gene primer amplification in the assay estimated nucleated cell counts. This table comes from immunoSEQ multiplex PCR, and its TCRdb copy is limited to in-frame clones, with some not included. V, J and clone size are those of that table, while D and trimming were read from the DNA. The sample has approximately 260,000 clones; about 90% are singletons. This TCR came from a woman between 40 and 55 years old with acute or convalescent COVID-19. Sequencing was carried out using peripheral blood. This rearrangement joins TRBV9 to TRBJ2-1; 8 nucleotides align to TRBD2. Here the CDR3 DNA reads TGTGCCAGCAGCGTAGAAGGGGCTAGCGGGCATGAGCAGTTCTTC. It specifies CASSVEGASGHEQFF. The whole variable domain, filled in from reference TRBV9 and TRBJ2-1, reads DSGVTQTPKHLITATGQRVTLRCSPRSGDLSVYWYQQSLDQGLQFLIQYYNGEERAKGNILERFSAQQFPDLHSELNLSSLELGDSALYFCASSVEGASGHEQFFGPGTRLTVL.